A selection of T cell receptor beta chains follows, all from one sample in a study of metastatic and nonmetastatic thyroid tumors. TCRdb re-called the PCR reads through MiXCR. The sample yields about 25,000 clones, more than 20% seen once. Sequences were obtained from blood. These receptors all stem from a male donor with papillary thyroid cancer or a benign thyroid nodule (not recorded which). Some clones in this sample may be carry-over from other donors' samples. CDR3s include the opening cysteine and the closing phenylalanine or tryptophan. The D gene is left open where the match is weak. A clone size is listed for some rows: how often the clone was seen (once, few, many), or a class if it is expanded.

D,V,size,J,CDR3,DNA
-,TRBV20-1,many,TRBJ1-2,CSARVSGSYGYTF,TGCAGTGCTAGAGTTTCAGGAAGCTATGGCTACACCTTC
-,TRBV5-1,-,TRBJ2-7,CASSNPGGTHEEYF,TGCGCCAGCAGCAACCCGGGCGGGACCCACGAGGAGTACTTC
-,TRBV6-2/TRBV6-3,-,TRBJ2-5,CASSVAEQETQYF,TGTGCCAGCAGCGTAGCGGAGCAAGAGACCCAGTACTTC
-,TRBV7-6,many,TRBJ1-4,CASSLLVPSHGEKLFF,TGTGCCAGCAGCTTACTTGTCCCCAGCCACGGTGAAAAACTGTTTTTT
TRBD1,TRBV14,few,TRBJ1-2,CASSQERETGLINNGYAF,TGTGCCAGCAGCCAAGAGAGGGAGACAGGGCTGATTAACAATGGCTACGCCTTC
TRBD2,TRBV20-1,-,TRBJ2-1,CSATYRLAGGSNEQFF,TGCAGTGCTACTTATCGACTAGCGGGAGGGTCCAATGAGCAGTTCTTC
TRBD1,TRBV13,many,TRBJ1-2,CASSRRQGGTNYGYTF,TGTGCCAGCAGCCGAAGACAGGGGGGGACCAACTATGGCTACACCTTC
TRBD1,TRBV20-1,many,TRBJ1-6,CSAPGRGNSPLHF,TGCAGTGCCCCGGGCAGGGGGAATTCACCCCTCCACTTT
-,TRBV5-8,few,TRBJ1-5,CASSSASAGNNQPQHF,TGTGCCAGCAGCTCTGCATCGGCAGGGAACAATCAGCCCCAGCATTTT
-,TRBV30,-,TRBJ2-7,CAWSQSSNEQYF,TGTGCCTGGAGTCAATCGAGCAACGAGCAGTACTTC
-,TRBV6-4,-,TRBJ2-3,CASSLSETDTQYF,TGTGCCAGCAGTCTCTCGGAGACAGATACGCAGTATTTT
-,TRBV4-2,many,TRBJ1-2,CASSQEKTDSYGYTF,TGTGCCAGCAGCCAAGAAAAAACCGACAGCTATGGCTACACCTTC
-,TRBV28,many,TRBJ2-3,CASQSGADTQYF,TGTGCCAGCCAATCGGGGGCCGATACGCAGTATTTT
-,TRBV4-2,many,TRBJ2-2,CASSLLDWNTGEPFF,TGTGCCAGCAGCCTCCTGGACTGGAACACCGGGGAGCCGTTTTTT
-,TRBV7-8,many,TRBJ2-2,CASSSGDLFTGELFF,TGTGCCAGCAGCTCAGGGGACCTCTTCACCGGGGAGCTGTTTTTT
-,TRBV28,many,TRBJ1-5,CASSRQRGRLNQPQHF,TGTGCCAGCAGCAGACAAAGGGGCCGCCTTAATCAGCCCCAGCATTTT
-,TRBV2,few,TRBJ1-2,CASREQTRGYTF,TGTGCCAGCAGAGAACAGACGCGCGGCTACACCTTC
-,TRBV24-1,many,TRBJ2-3,CATSGADSSTDTQYF,TGTGCCACCAGTGGGGCAGACTCTAGCACAGATACGCAGTATTTT
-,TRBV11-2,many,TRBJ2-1,CASSLDLGGYTYNEQFF,TGTGCCAGCAGCTTAGATCTTGGAGGGTACACCTACAATGAGCAGTTCTTC
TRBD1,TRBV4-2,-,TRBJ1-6,CASSQGQGSDSPLLF,TGTGCCAGCAGCCAGGGACAGGGCTCTGATTCACCCCTCCTCTTT
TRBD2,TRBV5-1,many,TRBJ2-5,CASSTERLAGGGTQYF,TGCGCCAGCAGCACGGAGCGACTAGCGGGAGGGGGGACCCAGTACTTC
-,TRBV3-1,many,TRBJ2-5,CASSPGQSETQYF,TGTGCCAGCAGCCCCGGACAGTCAGAGACCCAGTACTTC
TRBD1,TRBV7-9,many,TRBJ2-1,CASSGGRGNEQFF,TGTGCCAGCAGTGGGGGCAGGGGGAATGAGCAGTTCTTC
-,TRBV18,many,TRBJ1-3,CASSVDLRFTGNTIYF,TGTGCCAGCTCGGTTGATCTCCGTTTCACTGGAAACACCATATATTTT
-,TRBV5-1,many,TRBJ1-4,CASGNTGSDEKLFF,TGCGCCAGCGGAAATACAGGGTCCGATGAAAAACTGTTTTTT
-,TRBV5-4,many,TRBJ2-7,CASSLTYEQYF,TGTGCCAGCAGCTTGACTTACGAGCAGTACTTC
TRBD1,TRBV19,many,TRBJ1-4,CASSAVTGVGEKLFF,TGTGCCAGTAGTGCCGTGACAGGGGTGGGAGAAAAACTGTTTTTT
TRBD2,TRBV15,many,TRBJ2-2,CATSRTRGGGLSTGELFF,TGTGCCACCAGCAGGACTCGTGGGGGGGGACTAAGCACCGGGGAGCTGTTTTTT
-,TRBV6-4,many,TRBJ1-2,CASSDSILWGNGGNGYTF,TGTGCCAGCAGTGACTCTATCCTCTGGGGCAACGGGGGAAATGGCTACACCTTC
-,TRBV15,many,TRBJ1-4,CATSRGENLFF,TGTGCCACCAGCAGAGGGGAAAACCTGTTTTTT
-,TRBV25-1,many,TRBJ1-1,CASSPPVGGTEAFF,TGTGCCAGCAGCCCCCCCGTCGGGGGCACTGAAGCTTTCTTT
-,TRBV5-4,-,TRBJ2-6,CASSPDTNSGANVPTF,TGTGCCAGTAGCCCTGACACTAACTCTGGGGCCAACGTCCCGACTTTC
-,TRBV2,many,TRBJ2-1,CASSRGTAEQFF,TGTGCCAGCAGCCGGGGGACTGCCGAGCAGTTCTTC
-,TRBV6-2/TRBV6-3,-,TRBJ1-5,CARSPQENQHQHF,TGTGCCAGAAGTCCACAGGAAAATCAGCACCAGCATTTT
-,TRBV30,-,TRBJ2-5,CAWGGWGAGETQYF,TGTGCCTGGGGGGGCTGGGGGGCCGGAGAGACCCAGTACTTC
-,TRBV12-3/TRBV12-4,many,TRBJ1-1,CASSFRGVDTEAFF,TGTGCCAGCAGTTTTAGGGGGGTGGACACTGAAGCTTTCTTT
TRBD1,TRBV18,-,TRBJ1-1,CASSPPGTGVRNTEAFF,TGTGCCAGCTCACCTCCCGGGACAGGGGTCAGGAACACTGAAGCTTTCTTT